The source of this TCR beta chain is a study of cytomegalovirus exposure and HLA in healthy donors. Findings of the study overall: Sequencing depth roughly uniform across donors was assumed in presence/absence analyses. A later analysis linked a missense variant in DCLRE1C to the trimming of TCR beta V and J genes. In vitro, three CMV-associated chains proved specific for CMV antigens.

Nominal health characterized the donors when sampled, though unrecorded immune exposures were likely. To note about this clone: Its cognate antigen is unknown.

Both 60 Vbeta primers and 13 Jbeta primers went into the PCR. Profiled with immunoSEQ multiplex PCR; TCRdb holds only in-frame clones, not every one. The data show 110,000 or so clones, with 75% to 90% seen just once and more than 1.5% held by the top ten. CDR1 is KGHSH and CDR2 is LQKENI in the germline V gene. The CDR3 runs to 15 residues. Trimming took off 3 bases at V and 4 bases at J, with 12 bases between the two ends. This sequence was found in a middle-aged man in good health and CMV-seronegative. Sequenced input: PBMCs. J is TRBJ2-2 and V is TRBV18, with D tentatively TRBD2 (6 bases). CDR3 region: CASSPRLEGTGELFF. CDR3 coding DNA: TGTGCCAGCTCACCTCGACTAGAGGGCACCGGGGAGCTGTTTTTT.